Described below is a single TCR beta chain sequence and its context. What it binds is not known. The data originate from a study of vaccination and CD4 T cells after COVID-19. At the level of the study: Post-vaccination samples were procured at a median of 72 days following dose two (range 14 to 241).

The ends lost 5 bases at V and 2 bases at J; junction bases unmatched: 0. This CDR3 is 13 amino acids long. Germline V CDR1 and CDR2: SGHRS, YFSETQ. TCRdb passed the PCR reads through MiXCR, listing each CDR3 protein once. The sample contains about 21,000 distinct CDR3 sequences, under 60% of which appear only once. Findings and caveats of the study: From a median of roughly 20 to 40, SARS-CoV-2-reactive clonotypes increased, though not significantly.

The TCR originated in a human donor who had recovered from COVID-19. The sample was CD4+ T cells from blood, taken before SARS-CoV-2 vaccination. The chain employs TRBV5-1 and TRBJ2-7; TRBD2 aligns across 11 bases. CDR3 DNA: TGCGCCAGCAGACTAGCGGGAGCCTACGAGCAGTACTTC. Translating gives CASRLAGAYEQYF.